Listed below are T cell receptor beta chains from one sample, sequenced in a study of blood T cell repertoires in COVID-19. The table came from immunoSEQ multiplex PCR; TCRdb's copy has only in-frame clones and leaves some out. This sample has 110,000 to 150,000 clones, with roughly 89% found just once. Material: peripheral blood. These receptors were collected from a man between 60 and 75 years old with active or convalescent COVID-19. CDR3s include the opening cysteine and the closing phenylalanine or tryptophan. The D gene is left open where the match is weak. Clone size appears in some rows only: once, few, many, or a class for an expanded clone.

v_gene: TRBV7-2
abundance: NA
d_gene: TRBD1
j_gene: TRBJ1-5
CDR3aa: CASSSEVAGGQPQHF
CDR3nt: TGTGCCAGCAGCTCGGAGGTGGCAGGGGGGCAGCCCCAGCATTTT

v_gene: TRBV6-5
abundance: NA
d_gene: NA
j_gene: TRBJ1-5
CDR3aa: CASSHNQPQHF
CDR3nt: TGTGCCAGCAGCCACAATCAGCCCCAGCATTTT

v_gene: TRBV3-1/TRBV3-2
abundance: NA
d_gene: TRBD2
j_gene: TRBJ2-3
CDR3aa: CASSLGGAGDTQYF
CDR3nt: TGTGCCAGCAGCCTCGGGGGGGCAGGAGATACGCAGTATTTT

v_gene: TRBV19
abundance: NA
d_gene: NA
j_gene: TRBJ2-7
CDR3aa: CASSIDWWGDDSYEQYF
CDR3nt: TGTGCCAGTAGTATTGATTGGTGGGGGGACGACTCCTACGAGCAGTACTTC

v_gene: TRBV24-1
abundance: NA
d_gene: NA
j_gene: TRBJ2-1
CDR3aa: CATRSHVQRRSYNEQFF
CDR3nt: TGTGCCACCCGATCCCATGTCCAGCGGCGCTCCTACAATGAGCAGTTCTTC

v_gene: TRBV5-8
abundance: NA
d_gene: TRBD1
j_gene: TRBJ1-2
CDR3aa: CASSSTILGQGMYDGYTF
CDR3nt: TGTGCCAGCAGCTCGACGATACTGGGACAGGGAATGTATGATGGCTACACCTTC

v_gene: TRBV2
abundance: NA
d_gene: TRBD1
j_gene: TRBJ1-5
CDR3aa: CASRADRGSNQPQHF
CDR3nt: TGTGCCAGCAGGGCGGACAGGGGAAGCAATCAGCCCCAGCATTTT

v_gene: TRBV30
abundance: NA
d_gene: NA
j_gene: TRBJ2-7
CDR3aa: CAWSKGATYEQYF
CDR3nt: TGTGCCTGGAGTAAAGGGGCCACCTACGAGCAGTACTTC

v_gene: TRBV3-1/TRBV3-2
abundance: NA
d_gene: NA
j_gene: TRBJ2-1
CDR3aa: CASSSGSGSNEQFF
CDR3nt: TGTGCCAGCAGCTCCGGGAGTGGTAGTAATGAGCAGTTCTTC

v_gene: TRBV7-2
abundance: NA
d_gene: TRBD1
j_gene: TRBJ1-5
CDR3aa: CASSGQGEGQPQHF
CDR3nt: TGTGCCAGCAGCGGACAGGGAGAGGGTCAGCCCCAGCATTTT

v_gene: TRBV11-2
abundance: NA
d_gene: NA
j_gene: TRBJ2-1
CDR3aa: CASHDRLYEQFF
CDR3nt: TGTGCCAGTCACGACAGGCTCTATGAGCAGTTCTTC

v_gene: TRBV5-5
abundance: NA
d_gene: TRBD2
j_gene: TRBJ2-4
CDR3aa: CASSLAGLAGAQGIQYF
CDR3nt: TGTGCCAGCAGCTTGGCCGGTCTAGCGGGGGCCCAAGGCATTCAGTACTTC

v_gene: TRBV7-6
abundance: NA
d_gene: TRBD2
j_gene: TRBJ2-7
CDR3aa: CASSLGAGGPYEQYF
CDR3nt: TGTGCCAGCAGCTTAGGTGCGGGGGGCCCCTACGAGCAGTACTTC

v_gene: TRBV5-4
abundance: NA
d_gene: TRBD2
j_gene: TRBJ2-2
CDR3aa: CASSSLAGTVGELFF
CDR3nt: TGTGCCAGCAGTTCACTAGCGGGTACTGTCGGGGAGCTGTTTTTT

v_gene: TRBV27
abundance: NA
d_gene: NA
j_gene: TRBJ2-2
CDR3aa: CASLTGELFF
CDR3nt: TGTGCCAGTCTCACCGGGGAGCTGTTTTTT

v_gene: TRBV6-2/TRBV6-3
abundance: NA
d_gene: TRBD2
j_gene: TRBJ2-2
CDR3aa: CASSPLPSSGSWGTGELFF
CDR3nt: TGTGCCAGCAGTCCCCTTCCGTCTAGCGGGAGTTGGGGCACCGGGGAGCTGTTTTTT

v_gene: TRBV18
abundance: NA
d_gene: NA
j_gene: TRBJ1-6
CDR3aa: CASSPEAARGGPLHF
CDR3nt: TGTGCCAGCTCACCAGAAGCGGCACGGGGGGGACCCCTCCACTTT

v_gene: TRBV24-1
abundance: once
d_gene: NA
j_gene: TRBJ2-5
CDR3aa: CATSGLGGLGETQYF
CDR3nt: TGTGCCACCAGTGGGCTTGGGGGGTTGGGGGAGACCCAGTACTTC

v_gene: TRBV5-5
abundance: NA
d_gene: TRBD1
j_gene: TRBJ2-1
CDR3aa: CASSLAFRTGLSEQFF
CDR3nt: TGTGCCAGCAGCTTGGCGTTCCGGACAGGGCTATCTGAGCAGTTCTTC

v_gene: TRBV13
abundance: NA
d_gene: TRBD2
j_gene: TRBJ2-1
CDR3aa: CASSLTSGGSGEQFF
CDR3nt: TGTGCCAGCAGCTTGACTAGCGGGGGGTCTGGTGAGCAGTTCTTC

v_gene: TRBV9
abundance: once
d_gene: NA
j_gene: TRBJ1-1
CDR3aa: CASSVNGEDTEAFF
CDR3nt: TGTGCCAGCAGCGTAAACGGAGAGGACACTGAAGCTTTCTTT

v_gene: TRBV3-1/TRBV3-2
abundance: NA
d_gene: TRBD1
j_gene: TRBJ2-7
CDR3aa: CASSPKGTGHYEQYF
CDR3nt: TGTGCCAGCAGTCCCAAGGGGACAGGGCACTACGAGCAGTACTTC

v_gene: TRBV9
abundance: NA
d_gene: NA
j_gene: TRBJ1-4
CDR3aa: CASSGQENGEKLFF
CDR3nt: TGTGCCAGCAGCGGTCAGGAAAATGGAGAAAAACTGTTTTTT

v_gene: TRBV14
abundance: NA
d_gene: TRBD1
j_gene: TRBJ2-3
CDR3aa: CASSQRDRADTQYF
CDR3nt: TGTGCCAGCAGCCAACGGGACAGGGCCGATACGCAGTATTTT

v_gene: TRBV14
abundance: NA
d_gene: NA
j_gene: TRBJ1-2
CDR3aa: CASSQGQNYGYTF
CDR3nt: TGTGCCAGCAGCCAGGGACAAAACTATGGCTACACCTTC

v_gene: TRBV4-1
abundance: NA
d_gene: NA
j_gene: TRBJ1-2
CDR3aa: CASSQEAAGLLYGYTF
CDR3nt: TGCGCCAGCAGCCAAGAAGCGGCGGGTCTCCTTTATGGCTACACCTTC

v_gene: TRBV11-2
abundance: NA
d_gene: TRBD2
j_gene: TRBJ2-5
CDR3aa: CASSTGTTAGETQYF
CDR3nt: TGTGCCAGCAGCACCGGGACTACCGCCGGAGAGACCCAGTACTTC

v_gene: TRBV10-3
abundance: NA
d_gene: TRBD1
j_gene: TRBJ1-6
CDR3aa: CAISLGQGENSPLHF
CDR3nt: TGTGCCATCAGCCTTGGACAGGGGGAAAATTCACCCCTCCACTTT

v_gene: TRBV7-8
abundance: few
d_gene: TRBD1
j_gene: TRBJ1-1
CDR3aa: CASSLASQGAAEAFF
CDR3nt: TGTGCCAGCAGCTTAGCATCCCAGGGGGCAGCTGAAGCTTTCTTT

v_gene: TRBV28
abundance: NA
d_gene: NA
j_gene: TRBJ2-2
CDR3aa: CASSSPGRGGELFF
CDR3nt: TGTGCCAGCAGTTCTCCAGGGCGAGGCGGGGAGCTGTTTTTT

v_gene: TRBV20-1
abundance: NA
d_gene: NA
j_gene: TRBJ2-2
CDR3aa: CSASLVVGDTGELFF
CDR3nt: TGCAGTGCTAGTCTCGTTGTGGGCGACACCGGGGAGCTGTTTTTT

v_gene: TRBV20-1
abundance: NA
d_gene: TRBD2
j_gene: TRBJ2-5
CDR3aa: CSASTPGLAGETQYF
CDR3nt: TGCAGTGCTAGTACTCCGGGCCTAGCGGGGGAGACCCAGTACTTC

v_gene: TRBV19
abundance: NA
d_gene: NA
j_gene: TRBJ2-3
CDR3aa: CASSIRWEDTDTQYF
CDR3nt: TGTGCCAGTAGTATTAGGTGGGAGGACACAGATACGCAGTATTTT

v_gene: TRBV30
abundance: NA
d_gene: NA
j_gene: TRBJ2-5
CDR3aa: CAWSAGLWQGETQYF
CDR3nt: TGTGCCTGGAGTGCTGGTCTATGGCAGGGGGAGACCCAGTACTTC

v_gene: TRBV4-3
abundance: NA
d_gene: TRBD2
j_gene: TRBJ2-5
CDR3aa: CASSQGTAGVWETQYF
CDR3nt: TGCGCCAGCAGCCAAGGCACAGCGGGGGTATGGGAGACCCAGTACTTC

v_gene: TRBV11-2
abundance: NA
d_gene: TRBD1
j_gene: TRBJ2-7
CDR3aa: CASSSGQGSHEQYF
CDR3nt: TGTGCCAGCAGCTCCGGACAGGGGAGCCACGAGCAGTACTTC

v_gene: TRBV6-4
abundance: NA
d_gene: NA
j_gene: TRBJ1-4
CDR3aa: CAGTRQALCLFF
CDR3nt: TGTGCCGGAACTAGACAGGCCCTTTGTCTGTTTTTT

v_gene: TRBV3-1/TRBV3-2
abundance: once
d_gene: NA
j_gene: TRBJ2-5
CDR3aa: CASSPTGAPETQYF
CDR3nt: TGTGCCAGCAGCCCCACTGGGGCCCCAGAGACCCAGTACTTC

v_gene: TRBV5-1
abundance: NA
d_gene: TRBD2
j_gene: TRBJ2-7
CDR3aa: CASSSGTSGRRNYEQYF
CDR3nt: TGCGCCAGCAGCTCGGGGACTAGCGGGAGGAGGAACTACGAGCAGTACTTC